The entry that follows covers one T cell receptor (beta chain) sequence. With 2 bases clipped from V and 4 bases from J, the junction kept 7 bases outside the gene matches. The germline V gene encodes CDR1 SGDLS and CDR2 YYNGEE. The CDR3 has 16 residues. The repertoire was sequenced with immunoSEQ multiplex PCR; TCRdb's copy has only in-frame clones and lacks some. The sample includes hundreds of thousands of clones, 80% to 90% of them seen just once. These data are taken from a study of blood T cell repertoires in COVID-19. Study context: Sample material is recorded as cDNA or gDNA derived from T cells, B-cell-depleted T cells, or PBMCs.

The specimen was peripheral blood. The clonotype was recovered from a woman under 40 with COVID-19, enrolled during active disease. This rearrangement joins TRBV9 to TRBJ1-3; 9 positions agree with TRBD1. The CDR3 DNA follows: TGTGCCAGCAGCGTCTCGGGACAGGGAGGGGGAAACACCATATATTTT. This gives the protein CASSVSGQGGGNTIYF.